The 27 T cell receptor beta chains listed next were all sequenced from one sample in a study of T cell responses to AZD1222 COVID-19 vaccine. This table comes from immunoSEQ multiplex PCR, and its TCRdb copy is limited to in-frame clones, with some not included. The sample contains some 130,000 clones, approximately 90% of which appear only once. Material: peripheral blood, obtained on day 0 of AZD1222 vaccination. The receptors come from an adult in good health.

This chain links TRBV5-6 with TRBJ1-2; D call uncertain. Trimming took 5 bases from V and 4 from J, leaving 24 bases between them. This CDR3 comprises 17 residues. CDR1 and CDR2 (germline): SGHDT, YYEEEE. DNA for the CDR3: TGTGCCAGCAGTCAAAGGACGGACCGTACATGGAGCTATGGCTACACCTTC. Amino acid sequence: CASSQRTDRTWSYGYTF.

The chain joins TRBV18 to TRBJ1-6, with a tentative D call TRBD1 (5 bases). V lost 5 bases, J lost 7 bases, and 12 bases lay in between. The CDR3 runs 14 residues. CDR1 and CDR2 (germline): KGHSH, LQKENI. In DNA, the CDR3 is TGTGCCAGCTCAACCGACAGAAGAAATTCACCCCTCCACTTT. It yields the protein CASSTDRRNSPLHF.

This chain connects TRBV19 to TRBJ2-5, with 8 bases identical to TRBD1. Trimming cost V 3 bases and J 1 base; bases outside gene matches: 4. This CDR3 has 15 residues. CDR1 LNHDA and CDR2 SQIVND come from the germline V gene (reference sequence). CDR3 sequence: CASSMGDRTQETQYF. The CDR3 DNA sequence: TGTGCCAGTAGTATGGGGGACAGGACCCAAGAGACCCAGTACTTC. The entire variable domain, with the rest obtained from reference TRBV19 and TRBJ2-5, is as follows: DGGITQSPKYLFRKEGQNVTLSCEQNLNHDAMYWYRQDPGQGLRLIYYSQIVNDFQKGDIAEGYSVSREKKESFPLTVTSAQKNPTAFYLCASSMGDRTQETQYFGPGTRLLVL.

The rearrangement joins TRBV3-1 (or the pseudogene TRBV3-2) to TRBJ1-2; D perhaps matches TRBD1 (5 bases). This CDR3 has 12 residues. Germline CDR1 LGHDT, CDR2 YNNKEL (reference sequence). The V end was cut by 4 bases, the J end by 13 bases, with 16 bases between. The CDR3 region is CASSRRDVAATF. CDR3 bases: TGTGCCAGCAGCCGACGGGACGTGGCCGCCACCTTC.

This clone was seen a handful of times. The chain recombines TRBV7-9 with TRBJ1-2; a weak D match, TRBD1 (6 bases). V was shortened by 3 bases and J by 2 bases, with 13 bases between the two germline ends. This CDR3 is 15 amino acids long. Germline V CDR1 and CDR2: SEHNR, FQNEAQ (reference sequence). In DNA, the CDR3 is TGTGCCAGCAGCTTGACAGGATGGGTCAACTATGGCTACACCTTC. Translation: CASSLTGWVNYGYTF.

The CDR3 region has the DNA TGTGCCAGCAGCTCTGGGCAGGGACTCTCCTATAATTCACCCCTCCACTTT. Encoded protein: CASSSGQGLSYNSPLHF. This chain connects TRBV5-4 to TRBJ1-6, with TRBD1 as a possible D gene (5 bases). CDR3 length: 17 residues. V gave up 3 bases and J gave up 0 bases, with 13 bases separating them. Germline CDR1 reads SGHNT; CDR2 reads YYREEE (reference sequence).

The V and J genes are TRBV3-1 (or the pseudogene TRBV3-2) and TRBJ1-1; D unclear. Germline CDR1 and CDR2: LGHDT and YNNKEL (reference sequence). Trimming left V 4 bases short and J 5 bases short, with 14 bases between. This CDR3 has 14 amino acids. DNA of the CDR3: TGTGCCAGCAGCCCTGGGAACAAAGGGACTGAAGCTTTCTTT. This codes for CASSPGNKGTEAFF.

The chain couples TRBV3-1 (or the pseudogene TRBV3-2) to TRBJ2-7; D remains ambiguous. The ends were cut back, 2 bases at V and 3 bases at J, with 11 bases in the middle. The CDR3 is 14 residues long. Germline CDR1 and CDR2: LGHDT and YNNKEL (reference sequence). Here the CDR3 DNA reads TGTGCCAGCAGCCAAACGCCGGGTCACTACGAGCAGTACTTC. Amino acids: CASSQTPGHYEQYF.

This chain uses TRBV6-1 with TRBJ2-6; no definite D call. The CDR3 sequence is 15 residues long. Germline lookup yields CDR1 MNHNS and CDR2 SASEGT. V was pared by 2 bases and J by 4 bases, with 9 bases between. The CDR3 region is CASSELGPGANVLTF. As DNA, the CDR3 is TGTGCCAGCAGTGAATTAGGGCCAGGGGCCAACGTCCTGACTTTC.

V and J are TRBV2 and TRBJ1-5; tentatively, D is TRBD1 (5 bases). The CDR3 length is 15 residues. V lost 5 bases, J lost 7 bases, and 18 bases lay in between. From germline, CDR1 is SNHLY and CDR2 FYNNEI. The CDR3 loop is CASSPGAQGFQPQHF. CDR3 nucleotides: TGTGCCAGCAGTCCTGGGGCGCAGGGTTTCCAGCCCCAGCATTTT.

V usage is TRBV4-2 and J usage is TRBJ2-1; D is possibly TRBD2 (6 bases). V gave up 0 bases and J gave up 1 base, with 22 bases separating them. Germline V gives CDR1 LGHNA, CDR2 YNFKEQ. The CDR3 is 20 amino acids. CDR3 nucleotides: TGTGCCAGCAGCCAAGATAGGGGACTTCCCGGTATATCGTCCTACAATGAGCAGTTCTTC. Amino acids: CASSQDRGLPGISSYNEQFF.

The V gene is TRBV5-4, the J gene TRBJ1-1; D is undetermined. The germline CDR1 and CDR2 sequences are SGHNT and YYREEE (reference sequence). V shed 4 bases and J shed 1 base, with 14 bases lying between them. CDR3 length equals 15 residues. The CDR3 reads CASSPKTGTNTEAFF. The CDR3 DNA follows: TGTGCCAGCAGCCCTAAGACCGGCACGAACACTGAAGCTTTCTTT.

V and J are TRBV24-1 and TRBJ1-5, with TRBD1 matching over 8 bases. The CDR3 runs 15 residues. Germline loops: CDR1 KGHDR, CDR2 SFDVKD. V trimming: 4 bases; J trimming: 3 bases; junction bases outside the gene matches: 4. The CDR3 DNA reads as TGTGCCACCAGTGACCCGACAGGGGACAATCAGCCCCAGCATTTT. Encoded protein: CATSDPTGDNQPQHF.

This chain uses TRBV7-2 with TRBJ1-2, with D hard to call. The CDR3 has 15 amino acids. V lost 1 base and J 0 bases, leaving 9 bases between the germline ends. Per the germline V gene, CDR1 is SGHTA and CDR2 is FQGNSA. The CDR3 loop is CASSLVEQPNYGYTF. The CDR3 DNA follows: TGTGCCAGCAGCTTAGTCGAGCAACCTAACTATGGCTACACCTTC. Full variable domain (missing parts from reference TRBV7-2 and TRBJ1-2): GAGVSQSPSNKVTEKGKDVELRCDPISGHTALYWYRQSLGQGLEFLIYFQGNSAPDKSGLPSDRFSAERTGGSVSTLTIQRTQQEDSAVYLCASSLVEQPNYGYTFGSGTRLTVV.

The chain recombines TRBV4-3 with TRBJ1-4; 9 bases agree with TRBD1. In germline, CDR1 is LGHNA, CDR2 YSLEER. The CDR3 is made up of 17 amino acids. The V and J ends lost 1 base and 7 bases, in that order; junction bases with no gene match: 10. The CDR3 loop reads CASSQVGPGQGSEKLFF. The CDR3, as DNA: TGCGCCAGCAGCCAAGTAGGCCCCGGACAGGGGAGTGAAAAACTGTTTTTT.

The chain couples TRBV28 to TRBJ1-5; 7 bases are shared with TRBD1. The CDR3 has 15 amino acids. Germline loops: CDR1 MDHEN, CDR2 SYDVKM. The ends lost 6 bases at V and 7 bases at J; junction bases unmatched: 12. In DNA, the CDR3 is TGTGCCAGCAGCCAATTTAAGGGGGCAGGGCAGCCCCAGCATTTT. It translates to CASSQFKGAGQPQHF. The entire variable domain, with the rest obtained from reference TRBV28 and TRBJ1-5, is as follows: DVKVTQSSRYLVKRTGEKVFLECVQDMDHENMFWYRQDPGLGLRLIYFSYDVKMKEKGDIPEGYSVSREKKERFSLILESASTNQTSMYLCASSQFKGAGQPQHFGDGTRLSIL.

This chain joins TRBV4-2 and TRBJ2-4, with D possibly TRBD1 on 6 matching bases. This CDR3 has 15 amino acids. Germline V gene lookup returns CDR1 LGHNA and CDR2 YNFKEQ. With 8 bases removed from V and 0 bases from J, the gap between germline ends came to 14 bases. CDR3 in DNA: TGTGCCAGCGGAGATCAGGGGTTAGCCAAAAACATTCAGTACTTC. Amino acid sequence: CASGDQGLAKNIQYF.

The V gene is TRBV9, the J gene TRBJ2-2; 8 bases are a match to TRBD2. The CDR3 is made up of 16 amino acids. V was clipped by 4 bases and J by 0 bases; unmatched bases: 5. Per germline, CDR1 SGDLS and CDR2 YYNGEE. The CDR3 protein is CASSTKAGANTGELFF. CDR3 DNA sequence: TGTGCCAGCAGCACAAAAGCGGGGGCGAACACCGGGGAGCTGTTTTTT.

V is TRBV5-1 and J is TRBJ1-3; D not resolved. The V end lost 0 bases, the J end lost 4 bases, and 8 bases lay between the germline ends. CDR1 is SGHRS and CDR2 is YFSETQ in the germline V gene. This CDR3 spans 14 amino acids. The chain's CDR3 is CASSLAGVGNTIYF. CDR3 DNA sequence: TGCGCCAGCAGCTTGGCTGGGGTAGGAAACACCATATATTTT.

This clone has only one observation. The chain employs TRBV19 and TRBJ1-3; D not certain. V shed 6 bases and J shed 0 bases, with 9 bases lying between them. From germline, CDR1 is LNHDA and CDR2 SQIVND (reference sequence). The CDR3 runs 14 residues. Here the CDR3 reads CASSLDISGNTIYF. The CDR3 nucleotides read TGTGCCAGTAGCCTGGATATCTCTGGAAACACCATATATTTT.

V gene TRBV10-3 combines with J gene TRBJ1-4, with D unclear. Per germline, CDR1 ENHRY and CDR2 SYGVKD. V was shortened by 2 bases and J by 5 bases, with 9 bases between the two germline ends. The CDR3 covers 14 residues. The CDR3 coding sequence is TGTGCCATCAGTGAGATGATTTCCAATGAAAAACTGTTTTTT. Amino acids: CAISEMISNEKLFF.

The rearrangement uses TRBV7-9 and TRBJ1-5, with 7 bases that match TRBD1. V dropped 1 base and J dropped 6; count of bases not matched to a gene: 0. The germline gives CDR1 SEHNR, CDR2 FQNEAQ (reference sequence). The CDR3 is 13 residues long. The CDR3 region is CASSLEGAQPQHF. CDR3 in DNA: TGTGCCAGCAGCTTAGAGGGGGCTCAGCCCCAGCATTTT.

The chain employs TRBV28 and TRBJ2-1; the match to TRBD2 covers 11 bases. This CDR3 has 15 amino acids. Trimming at V came to 3 bases and at J to 8 bases, leaving 6 bases not matched to a gene. From germline, CDR1 is MDHEN and CDR2 SYDVKM. CDR3 protein: CASSFLAGGRDEQFF. CDR3 coding DNA: TGTGCCAGCAGTTTCTTAGCGGGGGGGCGGGATGAGCAGTTCTTC.

CDR3 DNA: TGCGCCAGCAGCTTGTGGTCTAGCGGGGGGGCGAATACGCAGTATTTT. Translating gives CASSLWSSGGANTQYF. This chain joins TRBV5-1 and TRBJ2-3; 12 nucleotides align to TRBD2. CDR1 is SGHRS, CDR2 YFSETQ, per germline. J was trimmed by 7 bases and V by 1 base; bases with no gene match: 7. CDR3 size: 16 residues.

V is TRBV5-1 and J is TRBJ2-1; 7 bases align to TRBD1. Germline V CDR1 and CDR2: SGHRS, YFSETQ. The CDR3 sequence is 14 residues long. V dropped 4 bases and J dropped 8; count of bases not matched to a gene: 9. The CDR3 bases are TGCGCCAGCAGCCCTTCGACAGGGTCCCATGAGCAGTTCTTC. The encoded protein is CASSPSTGSHEQFF.

This clone was detected only once. The V and J genes are TRBV7-9 and TRBJ1-4, with TRBD1 matching 8 bases. The CDR3 is 17 amino acids. With 1 base clipped from V and 3 bases from J, the junction kept 7 bases outside the gene matches. CDR1 is SEHNR and CDR2 is FQNEAQ in the germline V gene (reference sequence). CDR3 nucleotides: TGTGCCAGCAGCTTAGTAGGCAGGGGGCGACCTAATGAAAAACTGTTTTTT. It translates to CASSLVGRGRPNEKLFF.

This clone was picked up one time. This sequence joins TRBV19 and TRBJ2-3; no definite D call. V gave up 3 bases and J gave up 2 bases, with 9 bases separating them. This CDR3 has 14 amino acids. CDR1 is LNHDA, CDR2 SQIVND, per germline (reference sequence). As DNA, the CDR3 is TGTGCCAGTAGTATCTTGGCAGACACAGATACGCAGTATTTT. Its protein product is CASSILADTDTQYF.